This T cell receptor (beta chain) was captured in a study of T-cell reconstitution after alpha-beta-depleted transplantation in children. The library targeted TCRbeta and was prepared with unique molecular identifiers. TCRdb reprocessed the PCR reads with MiXCR, giving one entry per CDR3 protein. The sample has approximately 640,000 distinct CDR3 sequences; approximately 17% are singletons. The V gene's germline CDR1 is SGHAT and CDR2 FQNNGV. The CDR3 runs to 21 residues. The ends lost 5 bases at V and 0 bases at J; junction bases unmatched: 19. There are a few counts of this clonotype. The TCR sequence derives from a human donor who donated a stem cell graft to a child with acute myeloid leukemia. The V gene is TRBV11-2, the J gene TRBJ2-6, with 7 positions matching TRBD1. The sequencing used PBMCs from the stem cell graft donor, collected from the stem cell graft. The CDR3 DNA sequence: TGTGCCAGCAGCCGGCGTGGTGGAAAGGGGGACAGATACTCTGGGGCCAACGTCCTGACTTTC. Translated: CASSRRGGKGDRYSGANVLTF.